One sample yielded the 2 T cell receptor beta chains listed below, sequenced in a study of cytomegalovirus exposure and HLA in healthy donors. The PCR ran on 60 Vbeta and 13 Jbeta primers. Repertoires were generated with immunoSEQ multiplex PCR, while TCRdb's copy carries only in-frame clones and drops some. This table holds about 150,000 clones, 79% found once. Sequences were obtained from PBMCs. The receptors come from a man aged 50 to 60 in good health and CMV-seropositive.

The V gene is TRBV25-1, the J gene TRBJ1-5; 9 nucleotides line up with TRBD1. The CDR3 is 15 amino acids. CDR1 MGHDK and CDR2 SYGVNS come from the germline V gene. After removal of 5 bases from V and 7 bases from J, the junction contained 9 bases not matched to a gene. CDR3 loop: CASSPTDRGEQPQHF. The CDR3 DNA follows: TGTGCCAGCAGTCCCACTGACAGGGGGGAACAGCCCCAGCATTTT.

This chain uses TRBV6-5 with TRBJ1-2; no definite D call. Germline CDR1 reads MNHEY; CDR2 reads SVGAGI. The CDR3 runs to 13 residues. V was shortened by 0 bases and J by 8 bases, with 10 bases between the two germline ends. CDR3 residues: CASSYSALQGYTF. In DNA form, the CDR3 reads TGTGCCAGCAGTTACTCGGCCTTGCAGGGCTACACCTTC.